Shown below are 22 T cell receptor beta chains from a single sample sequenced in a study of T cells in Graves' hyperthyroidism and ophthalmopathy. RNA transcripts gave rise to amplified TCR beta CDR3 regions. TCR CDR3 underwent first-round RT-PCR with the HTBI primer set. TCRdb itself ran the multiplex PCR reads through MiXCR, one entry per CDR3 protein. The sample lists about 400,000 distinct CDR3 sequences; roughly 14% were seen once. Sequenced material: blood. Receptor source: a man between 18 and 29 years old with Graves' ophthalmopathy.

This clonotype was found many times. V gene TRBV20-1 combines with J gene TRBJ2-2; 7 nucleotides match TRBD1. The CDR3 has 14 residues. Germline trimming cut 3 bases from V and 1 base from J; bases unmatched to any gene: 2. Germline lookup yields CDR1 DFQATT and CDR2 SNEGSKA (reference sequence). CDR3 in amino acids: CSASYRGNTGELFF. DNA for the CDR3: TGCAGTGCTAGCTACAGGGGGAACACCGGGGAGCTGTTTTTT.

At least ten counts were recorded for this clonotype. The V call is TRBV20-1, the J call TRBJ2-1; 8 bases map to TRBD2. Germline V gene lookup returns CDR1 DFQATT and CDR2 SNEGSKA (reference sequence). This CDR3 contains 13 residues. CDR3 region: CSPLGGRYNEQFF. The CDR3 DNA reads as TGCAGCCCGCTGGGCGGGAGGTACAATGAGCAGTTCTTC.

This clonotype was counted only a few times. The rearrangement joins TRBV5-1 to TRBJ2-7; D is uncertain. Trimming took off 1 base at V and 2 bases at J, with 10 bases between the two ends. Germline CDR1 reads SGHRS; CDR2 reads YFSETQ. CDR3 size: 14 residues. DNA for the CDR3: TGCGCCAGCAGCTTGACCCCAATGGCCTACGAGCAGTACTTC. It is translated as CASSLTPMAYEQYF.

This clonotype has at least ten counts. The V and J genes are TRBV2 and TRBJ2-6, with D unresolved. Germline values: CDR1 SNHLY, CDR2 FYNNEI. There are 16 residues in the CDR3. Trimming left V 5 bases short and J 0 bases short, with 11 bases between. CDR3 in amino acids: CASSPQVVSGANVLTF. The CDR3 DNA follows: TGTGCCAGCAGTCCCCAGGTGGTCTCTGGGGCCAACGTCCTGACTTTC.

The genes are TRBV5-6 and TRBJ1-2, with D perhaps TRBD1 (5 bases). The V end lost 0 bases, the J end lost 7 bases, and 10 bases lay between the germline ends. Germline CDR1 is SGHDT and CDR2 is YYEEEE. CDR3 length: 13 amino acids. The CDR3: CASSLGDPAGYTF. The CDR3 DNA sequence: TGTGCCAGCAGCTTGGGGGACCCCGCTGGCTACACCTTC.

This clonotype has a handful of counts. The rearrangement links TRBV10-3 to TRBJ2-1; 7 bases align to TRBD2. The CDR3 contains 15 residues. CDR1 and CDR2 from the germline V gene are ENHRY and SYGVKD. V lost 0 bases and J lost 6; bases outside the gene matches: 5. The CDR3 DNA reads TGTGCCATCAGTGAGTCGTTTTCTAGCGGCAATGAGCAGTTCTTC. Its translation: CAISESFSSGNEQFF.

This clonotype was seen at least ten times. The V gene is TRBV2, the J gene TRBJ1-2; 9 bases map to TRBD1. The CDR3 consists of 17 residues. Germline V gene data show CDR1 as SNHLY and CDR2 as FYNNEI. J was trimmed by 7 bases and V by 2 bases; bases with no gene match: 14. CDR3 DNA: TGTGCCAGCAGTGAAAAGCCCCCTCTACAGGGGGCGGGTGGCTACACCTTC. It encodes CASSEKPPLQGAGGYTF.

This clonotype was detected a few times. V is TRBV7-9 and J is TRBJ1-2; 9 bases are shared with TRBD1. V lost 5 bases and J lost 7; bases outside the gene matches: 11. Germline CDR1 and CDR2: SEHNR and FQNEAQ (reference sequence). The CDR3 totals 15 residues. The CDR3 region has the DNA TGTGCCAGCAGCCCTCAGACAGGGGGAATTTTTGGCTACACCTTC. Its translation: CASSPQTGGIFGYTF.

This clonotype occurred many times. This chain uses TRBV10-3 with TRBJ1-1; D gene ambiguous. In germline, CDR1 is ENHRY, CDR2 SYGVKD. The germline V and J ends were trimmed by 9 bases and 4 bases, with 15 bases remaining between them. The CDR3 loop spans 13 amino acids. CDR3 nucleotides: TGTGCCATATCCCGCCTCCACGGCACTGAAGCTTTCTTT. Protein: CAISRLHGTEAFF.

This clonotype was counted a few times. The chain couples TRBV2 to TRBJ2-3, with D possibly being TRBD1 or TRBD2 (5 bases each). V was shortened by 9 bases and J by 2 bases, with 12 bases between the two germline ends. Germline V CDR1 and CDR2: SNHLY, FYNNEI. The CDR3 covers 13 residues. The chain's CDR3 is CAREGRTTDTQYF. DNA for the CDR3: TGTGCCAGAGAGGGGAGAACCACAGATACGCAGTATTTT.

This clonotype was found many times. V usage is TRBV24-1 and J usage is TRBJ1-4; TRBD1 might be the D (6 bases). The CDR3 is made up of 14 amino acids. The germline CDR1 and CDR2 sequences are KGHDR and SFDVKD. Trimming cost V 4 bases and J 5 bases, with 10 bases left between them. In DNA, the CDR3 is TGTGCCACCAGTGAGGCAGGGGCGAATGAAAAACTGTTTTTT. Its protein product is CATSEAGANEKLFF.

This clonotype occurred many times. The chain couples TRBV7-2 to TRBJ1-2, with D possibly being TRBD1 (6 bases). Germline values: CDR1 SGHTA, CDR2 FQGNSA. The length of the CDR3 is 12 residues. V lost 4 bases and J lost 7, with 10 bases in between. The CDR3: CASSSYRAGYTF. CDR3 DNA sequence: TGTGCCAGCAGCTCGTACAGGGCTGGCTACACCTTC.

The gene calls are TRBV19 and TRBJ2-4, with D unclear. Looked up from germline, CDR1 is LNHDA and CDR2 is SQIVND (reference sequence). Deletions cut 0 bases from V and 6 bases from J, with 9 bases between. There are 14 residues in the CDR3. The CDR3 loop reads CASSIENSLNIQYF. The CDR3 nucleotides are TGTGCCAGTAGTATAGAAAACTCACTAAACATTCAGTACTTC.

The chain carries TRBV9 and TRBJ2-1; no definite D call. V lost 7 bases and J 10 bases, leaving 12 bases between the germline ends. In germline, CDR1 is SGDLS, CDR2 YYNGEE. This CDR3 spans 11 amino acids. The CDR3 bases are TGTGCCAGCGGGCAGGAGTGGGAGCAGTTCTTC. It specifies CASGQEWEQFF.

This rearrangement joins TRBV5-6 to TRBJ2-7; 8 positions match TRBD1. The V gene's germline CDR1 is SGHDT and CDR2 YYEEEE. This CDR3 has 15 residues. Trimming at V came to 3 bases and at J to 6 bases, leaving 11 bases not matched to a gene. CDR3 residues: CASSWGVGTGSEQYF. CDR3 nucleotides: TGTGCCAGCAGCTGGGGGGTGGGGACAGGATCCGAGCAGTACTTC.

This clonotype came up many times. The chain uses TRBV3-1 and TRBJ2-7, with TRBD2 as a possible D gene (6 bases). Germline assignment: CDR1 LGHDT and CDR2 YNNKEL (reference sequence). V lost 6 bases to trimming and J lost 6 bases, with 18 bases between them. CDR3 length: 14 residues. The CDR3 here is CASRPGLYSSEQYF. The CDR3 coding sequence is TGTGCCAGCAGACCGGGACTCTATAGTTCCGAGCAGTACTTC.

This sequence joins TRBV3-1 and TRBJ2-7, with D possibly TRBD2 on 7 matching bases. Germline assignment: CDR1 LGHDT and CDR2 YNNKEL (reference sequence). This CDR3 has 15 amino acids. Trimming pared 3 bases from V and 2 bases from J, leaving 14 bases between. CDR3 DNA sequence: TGTGCCAGCAGCCAGGGGGAGGGGGGCGCCTACGAGCAGTACTTC. Residues: CASSQGEGGAYEQYF.

This clonotype was counted between two and nine times. The V gene is TRBV29-1, the J gene TRBJ1-2; TRBD1 agrees at 7 bases. The junction had 8 bases not matched to a gene; V was cut back by 6 bases and J by 4 bases. This CDR3 has 13 amino acids. The germline gives CDR1 SQVTM, CDR2 ANQGSEA. CDR3 in DNA: TGCAGCGTGACCTCCCGGGACAGCTATGGCTACACCTTC. Translated, it gives CSVTSRDSYGYTF.

There are a few counts of this clonotype. V gene TRBV12-3 or TRBV12-4 combines with J gene TRBJ2-3; 12 nucleotides line up with TRBD2. This CDR3 region has 17 residues. V shed 1 base, J shed 2 bases, and the junction held 4 bases outside the gene matches. The CDR3 reads CASSLGTSGVLTDTQYF. CDR3 DNA sequence: TGTGCCAGCAGTTTAGGGACTAGCGGGGTTCTCACAGATACGCAGTATTTT.

V is TRBV4-1 and J is TRBJ2-7; D not certain. Between the trimmed V and J ends, which lost 6 bases and 2 bases, there was a span of 14 bases. Looked up from germline, CDR1 is MGHRA and CDR2 is YSYEKL. This CDR3 comprises 14 residues. CDR3 in DNA: TGCGCCAGCAGTCCCAGCTCGAACACCTACGAGCAGTACTTC. Translating gives CASSPSSNTYEQYF.

Concerning this clonotype itself: At one end the junction does not follow the germline gene, possibly because of a read error. This chain uses TRBV5-4 with TRBJ2-5; tentatively, D is TRBD2 (6 bases). This CDR3 has 14 residues. Germline V gives CDR1 SGHNT, CDR2 YYREEE (reference sequence). The CDR3 loop reads CASTLEGIGETQYF. In DNA, the CDR3 is TGTGCCAGCACCTTGGAGGGAATCGGGGAGACCCAGTACTTC.

This clonotype was observed many times. CDR3 loop: CASSRSRTSGSPSTDTQYF. CDR3 nucleotide sequence: TGTGCCAGCAGTCGGTCGAGGACTAGCGGGAGCCCAAGCACAGATACGCAGTATTTT. V usage is TRBV27 and J usage is TRBJ2-3; TRBD2 aligns across 13 bases. This CDR3 spans 19 amino acids. Germline V gives CDR1 MNHEY, CDR2 SMNVEV (reference sequence). Trimming cost V 5 bases and J 0 bases; bases outside gene matches: 11.